These 8 T cell receptor beta chains were all obtained from the same sample, sequenced in a study of shared clonotypes between healthy human individuals. TCRdb's copy holds only in-frame clones and misses some; the assay was immunoSEQ multiplex PCR. Among about 380,000 clones listed, around 96% were seen once. The specimen was memory CD8+ T cells sorted from blood. Documented subset: CD45RO+ cells pooled with CCR7-negative TemRA cells. These receptors were collected from a man younger than 40 in good health.

The CDR3 loop is CASAGAGYNEQFF. The CDR3 coding sequence is TGTGCCAGCGCGGGAGCGGGGTACAATGAGCAGTTCTTC. The chain has TRBV2 and TRBJ2-1, with 7 bases identical to TRBD2. CDR1 is SNHLY and CDR2 is FYNNEI in the germline V gene. The CDR3 has 13 residues. Trimming removed 8 bases from V and 4 bases from J; junction bases left unmatched: 5. The variable domain in full, completed from reference TRBV2 and TRBJ2-1, reads EPEVTQTPSHQVTQMGQEVILRCVPISNHLYFYWYRQILGQKVEFLVSFYNNEISEKSEIFDDQFSVERPDGSNFTLKIRSTKLEDSAMYFCASAGAGYNEQFFGPGTRLTVL.

The genes are TRBV30 and TRBJ1-5; no clear D. Per germline, CDR1 GTSNPN and CDR2 SVGIG (reference sequence). The CDR3 consists of 11 residues. Trimming stripped 0 bases from V and 9 bases from J, with 6 bases between. The CDR3 coding sequence is TGTGCCTGGAGTGTAAGAGGGCCCCAGCATTTT. Encoded protein: CAWSVRGPQHF.

A note on this clone: At one boundary the junction diverges from the germline segment, which might be a read error. The gene calls are TRBV30 and TRBJ1-2, with D maybe TRBD1 (6 bases). The CDR3 sequence is 12 residues long. Germline CDR1 and CDR2: GTSNPN and SVGIG (reference sequence). The chain's CDR3 is CAWSALQGKRSF. In nucleotides, the CDR3 is TGTGCCTGGAGTGCGTTACAGGGAAAAAGGTCCTTC.

The rearrangement uses TRBV6-5 and TRBJ2-3; D remains ambiguous. The germline V and J ends were trimmed by 3 bases and 8 bases, with 6 bases remaining between them. Germline lookup yields CDR1 MNHEY and CDR2 SVGAGI. The CDR3 covers 11 residues. The CDR3 DNA is TGTGCCAGCAGTTATGGGCGTACGCAGTATTTT. This translates into CASSYGRTQYF.

The chain couples TRBV9 to TRBJ1-1; D might be TRBD1 (5 bases). Germline V gene sequence: CDR1 SGDLS, CDR2 YYNGEE. The CDR3 spans 11 residues. Trimming pared 3 bases from V and 6 bases from J, leaving 6 bases between. The CDR3 loop reads CASSEQAEAFF. For the CDR3, the DNA is TGTGCCAGCAGCGAACAGGCTGAAGCTTTCTTT.

This sequence joins TRBV5-1 and TRBJ2-5; D call uncertain. The ends were cut back, 2 bases at V and 2 bases at J, with 4 bases in the middle. CDR3 size: 12 residues. CDR1 and CDR2 (germline): SGHRS, YFSETQ. The CDR3 nucleotides read TGCGCCAGCAGCTTCGAACAAGAGACCCAGTACTTC. Encoded protein: CASSFEQETQYF.

This clone showed up just once. The chain is built from TRBV5-1 and TRBJ1-5; D call uncertain. Per the germline V gene, CDR1 is SGHRS and CDR2 is YFSETQ. The V and J ends lost 0 bases and 7 bases respectively, with 8 bases between them. The CDR3 covers 13 residues. CDR3 DNA sequence: TGCGCCAGCAGCTTGGCCTTTGGGCAGCCCCAGCATTTT. The encoded protein is CASSLAFGQPQHF. Full variable domain (outside the CDR3, taken from reference TRBV5-1 and TRBJ1-5): KAGVTQTPRYLIKTRGQQVTLSCSPISGHRSVSWYQQTPGQGLQFLFEYFSETQRNKGNFPGRFSGRQFSNSRSEMNVSTLELGDSALYLCASSLAFGQPQHFGDGTRLSIL.

The V and J genes are TRBV5-1 and TRBJ2-7; 11 bases match TRBD2. Germline values: CDR1 SGHRS, CDR2 YFSETQ. The CDR3 has 13 residues. V shed 4 bases, J shed 7 bases, and the junction held 4 bases outside the gene matches. In nucleotides, the CDR3 is TGCGCCAGCAGCGTACTAGCGGGAGAGGAGCAGTACTTC. It specifies CASSVLAGEEQYF.